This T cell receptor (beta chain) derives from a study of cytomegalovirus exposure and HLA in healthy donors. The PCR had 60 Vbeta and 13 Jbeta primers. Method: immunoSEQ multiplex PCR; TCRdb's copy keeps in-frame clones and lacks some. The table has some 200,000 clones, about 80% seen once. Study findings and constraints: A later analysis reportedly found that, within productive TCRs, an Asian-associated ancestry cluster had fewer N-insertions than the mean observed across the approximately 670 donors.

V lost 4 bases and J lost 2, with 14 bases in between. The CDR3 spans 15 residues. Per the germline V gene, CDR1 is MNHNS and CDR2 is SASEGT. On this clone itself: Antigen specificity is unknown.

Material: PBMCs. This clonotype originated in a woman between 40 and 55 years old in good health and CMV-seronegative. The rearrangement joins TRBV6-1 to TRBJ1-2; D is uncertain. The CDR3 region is CASSGPGLVNYGYTF. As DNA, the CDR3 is TGTGCCAGCAGTGGCCCCGGTTTGGTGAACTATGGCTACACCTTC.